One sample yielded the 9 T cell receptor beta chains listed below, sequenced in a study of CD8+ T cells in alopecia areata. Once RNA had been extracted, it was reverse transcribed into cDNA to act as the sequencing template. Clones were read by immunoSEQ multiplex PCR, and TCRdb kept only the in-frame ones, dropping some. Here the sample spans some 98,000 clones, 61% being singletons. Treatment denoted: oral pan-JAK inhibitor, 5-10 mg twice daily. This material consisted of CD8+ T cells sorted from blood, taken at week 4, from a patient treated with tofacitinib. The receptors shown here come from a human donor with alopecia areata.

This clone was detected only a few times. The V gene is TRBV5-6, the J gene TRBJ2-1; 13 bases match TRBD2. V was clipped by 4 bases and J by 6 bases; unmatched bases: 7. Germline V lookup: CDR1 SGHDT, CDR2 YYEEEE. This CDR3 contains 16 residues. The DNA of the CDR3 is TGTGCCAGCAGCCCCCTACTAGCGGGGGGGCGCAATGAGCAGTTCTTC. Translated, it gives CASSPLLAGGRNEQFF.

The rearrangement uses TRBV29-1 and TRBJ2-5; 8 bases match TRBD1. V was clipped by 2 bases and J by 5 bases; unmatched bases: 16. CDR1 is SQVTM and CDR2 is ANQGSEA in the germline V gene. This CDR3 spans 17 amino acids. CDR3 sequence reads: CSVESVATGDPPETQYF. The CDR3 DNA follows: TGCAGCGTTGAAAGCGTTGCGACAGGGGACCCCCCTGAGACCCAGTACTTC.

The V gene is TRBV29-1, the J gene TRBJ2-3; maybe TRBD2 (6 bases). Looked up from germline, CDR1 is SQVTM and CDR2 is ANQGSEA. V lost 6 bases, J lost 0 bases, and 16 bases lay in between. The CDR3 has 15 residues. CDR3 sequence reads: CSVAGSGVSTDTQYF. The DNA for the CDR3 is TGCAGCGTGGCTGGTTCGGGGGTTAGCACAGATACGCAGTATTTT.

The chain couples TRBV13 to TRBJ2-7, with TRBD1 identical over 7 bases. V was clipped by 2 bases and J by 3 bases; unmatched bases: 1. CDR1 and CDR2 from the germline V gene are PRHDT and FYEKMQ (reference sequence). The length of the CDR3 is 13 residues. The CDR3 loop is CASSLNRGYEQYF. The CDR3 nucleotides are TGTGCCAGCAGCTTAAACAGGGGCTACGAGCAGTACTTC.

This clone was seen once. The chain links TRBV2 to TRBJ2-1, with D possibly being TRBD2 (5 bases). V was trimmed by 0 bases and J by 4 bases, leaving 7 bases between them. Germline V CDR1 and CDR2: SNHLY, FYNNEI. This CDR3 has 14 amino acids. This CDR3 is CASSEAGSYNEQFF. CDR3 DNA sequence: TGTGCCAGCAGTGAAGCTGGGAGTTACAATGAGCAGTTCTTC.

This clone appeared a few times. V is TRBV9 and J is TRBJ1-1, with D hard to call. Germline V gives CDR1 SGDLS, CDR2 YYNGEE. This CDR3 has 14 amino acids. V was pared by 4 bases and J by 2 bases, with 12 bases between. CDR3: CASSPSPGNTEAFF. The CDR3 nucleotides read TGTGCCAGCAGCCCCTCACCCGGTAACACTGAAGCTTTCTTT.

This clone was recorded only once. This rearrangement joins TRBV13 to TRBJ1-4; D may be TRBD1 (6 bases). The CDR3 consists of 15 residues. V was cut by 5 bases and J by 5 bases, with 15 bases left in between. The germline V gene has CDR1 PRHDT and CDR2 FYEKMQ (reference sequence). In DNA form, the CDR3 reads TGTGCCAGCAGCACCCGACAGGCCCCGAATGAAAAACTGTTTTTT. It specifies CASSTRQAPNEKLFF.

The chain has TRBV9 and TRBJ2-3; 7 positions agree with TRBD2. The trim removed 2 bases at V and 2 bases at J, leaving 5 bases unmatched. Germline-derived CDR1 and CDR2 are SGDLS and YYNGEE. This CDR3 is 15 amino acids long. The DNA for the CDR3 is TGTGCCAGCAGCGTTGGAGCGGGGTACACAGATACGCAGTATTTT. Translating gives CASSVGAGYTDTQYF.

The chain couples TRBV29-1 to TRBJ2-7, with a weak D call TRBD2 (5 bases). V gave up 7 bases and J gave up 2 bases, with 9 bases separating them. CDR1 and CDR2 from the germline V gene are SQVTM and ANQGSEA. The CDR3 runs 11 residues. The CDR3 DNA reads as TGCAGCGCCTTCGGGGCCTACGAGCAGTACTTC. It is translated as CSAFGAYEQYF.